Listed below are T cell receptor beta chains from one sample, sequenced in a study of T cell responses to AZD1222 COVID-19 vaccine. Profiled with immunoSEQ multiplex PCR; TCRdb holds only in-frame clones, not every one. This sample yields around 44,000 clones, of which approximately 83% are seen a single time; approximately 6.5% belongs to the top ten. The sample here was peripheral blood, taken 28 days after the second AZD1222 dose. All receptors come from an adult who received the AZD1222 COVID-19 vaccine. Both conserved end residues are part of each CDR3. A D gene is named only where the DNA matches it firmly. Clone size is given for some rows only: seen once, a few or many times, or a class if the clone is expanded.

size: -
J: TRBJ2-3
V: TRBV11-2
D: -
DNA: TGTGCCAGCAGCATACCATCTACAGATACGCAGTATTTT
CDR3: CASSIPSTDTQYF

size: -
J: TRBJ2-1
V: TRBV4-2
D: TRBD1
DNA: TGTGCCAGCAGATCCGGGACAGGGCACAATGAGCAGTTCTTC
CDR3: CASRSGTGHNEQFF

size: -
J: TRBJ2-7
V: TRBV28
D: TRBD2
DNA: TGTGCCAGCAGCCCCACCGCATCCGGTGGGGGAGGGCCCTCAAGCTCCTACGAGCAGTACTTC
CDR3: CASSPTASGGGGPSSSYEQYF

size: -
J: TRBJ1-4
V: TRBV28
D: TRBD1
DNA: TGTGCCAGCGACAGGGGTTTTCCAACTAATGAAAAACTGTTTTTT
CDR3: CASDRGFPTNEKLFF

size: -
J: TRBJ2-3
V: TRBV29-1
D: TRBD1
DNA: TGCAGCGTTGAAGATGTGATGGGACAGGGGGGCACAGATACGCAGTATTTT
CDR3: CSVEDVMGQGGTDTQYF

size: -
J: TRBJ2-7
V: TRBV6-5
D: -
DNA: TGTGCCAGCAGCCCCTCTTCCTACGAGCAGTACTTC
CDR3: CASSPSSYEQYF

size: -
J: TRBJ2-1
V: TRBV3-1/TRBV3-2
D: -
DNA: TGTGCCAGCTCCCCCCTTCCCAATGAGCAGTTCTTC
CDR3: CASSPLPNEQFF

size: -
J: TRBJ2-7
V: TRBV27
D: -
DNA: TGTGCCAGCAGTTGGGACGGATCCTACGAGCAGTACTTC
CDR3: CASSWDGSYEQYF

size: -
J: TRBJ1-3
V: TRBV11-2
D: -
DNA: TGTGCCAGCAGCACAGGGTTCGGAAACACCATATATTTT
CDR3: CASSTGFGNTIYF

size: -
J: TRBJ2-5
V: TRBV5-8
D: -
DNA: TGTGCCAGCAGCCGGGGAGGGACAGGAGAGACCCAGTACTTC
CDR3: CASSRGGTGETQYF

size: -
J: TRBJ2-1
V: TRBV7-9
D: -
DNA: TGTGCCAGCAGCTTAGTTGGTCACAATGAGCAGTTCTTC
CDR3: CASSLVGHNEQFF

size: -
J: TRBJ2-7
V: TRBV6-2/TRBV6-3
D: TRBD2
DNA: TGTGCCAGCAGTTACTCGAGCTCGGTAGCGGGGGCCTACGAGCAGTACTTC
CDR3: CASSYSSSVAGAYEQYF

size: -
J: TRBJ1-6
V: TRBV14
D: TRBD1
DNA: TGTGCCAGCAGCCAAGAGAACAGGGGCTGGTCACCCCTCCACTTT
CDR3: CASSQENRGWSPLHF

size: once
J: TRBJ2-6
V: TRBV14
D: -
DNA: TGTGCCAGCAGCCAAGGACGCCTCTCTGGGGCCAACGTCCTGACTTTC
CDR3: CASSQGRLSGANVLTF

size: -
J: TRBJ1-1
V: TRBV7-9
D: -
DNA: TGTGCCAGCAGCTTTGTAGGGAACACTGAAGCTTTCTTT
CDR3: CASSFVGNTEAFF

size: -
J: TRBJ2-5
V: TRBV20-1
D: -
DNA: TGCAGTGCTCCTTGGGAGACCCAGTACTTC
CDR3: CSAPWETQYF

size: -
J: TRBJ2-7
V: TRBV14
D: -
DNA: TGTGCCAGCAGTTCCATCCTTAGGGGGGCCACCTACGAGCAGTACTTC
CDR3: CASSSILRGATYEQYF

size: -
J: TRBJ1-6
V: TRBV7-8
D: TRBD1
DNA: TGTGCCAGCAGCTTATTGGGGACAGCAGATTCACCCCTCCACTTT
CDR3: CASSLLGTADSPLHF

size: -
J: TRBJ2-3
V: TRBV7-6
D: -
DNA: TGTGCCAGCAGCCCCGGGATCTACACAGATACGCAGTATTTT
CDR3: CASSPGIYTDTQYF

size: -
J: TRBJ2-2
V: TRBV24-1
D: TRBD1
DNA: TGTGCCACCAGTGATTTGCCCCCGGGACAGGGTTCCACCGGGGAGCTGTTTTTT
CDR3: CATSDLPPGQGSTGELFF

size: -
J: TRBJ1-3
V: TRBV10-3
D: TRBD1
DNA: TGTGCCATCAGCGAGCAGGGGGTAGGAAACACCATATATTTT
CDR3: CAISEQGVGNTIYF

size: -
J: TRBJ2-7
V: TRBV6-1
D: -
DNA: TGTGCCAGCAGTGAAGCGGGGAACTACGAGCAGTACTTC
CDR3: CASSEAGNYEQYF

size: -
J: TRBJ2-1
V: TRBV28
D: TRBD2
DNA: TGTGCCAGCAAGACTAGCGGGAGTTACAATGAGCAGTTCTTC
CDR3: CASKTSGSYNEQFF

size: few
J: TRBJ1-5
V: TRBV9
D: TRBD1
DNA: TGTGCCAGCAGCGCCTCCGGGACAGGGAATCAGCCCCAGCATTTT
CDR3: CASSASGTGNQPQHF

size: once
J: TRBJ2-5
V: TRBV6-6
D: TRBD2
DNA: TGTGCCAGCAGTCGATCTCCTTGGGGGGGAGGGCAGGAGACCCAGTACTTC
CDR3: CASSRSPWGGGQETQYF

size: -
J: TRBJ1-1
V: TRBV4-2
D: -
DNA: TGTGCCAGCAGCCAGGGGGAAACGACAGGCCCGGGCCAAGCTTTCTTT
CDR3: CASSQGETTGPGQAFF

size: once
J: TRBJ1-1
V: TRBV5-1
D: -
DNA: TGCGCCAGCAGCTTGGCCCGGGGGAACACTGAAGCTTTCTTT
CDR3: CASSLARGNTEAFF

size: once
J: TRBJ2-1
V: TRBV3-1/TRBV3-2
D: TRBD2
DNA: TGTGCCAGCAGCCTCCTGGGGGCTAGCGGGAGGATATACAATGAGCAGTTCTTC
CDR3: CASSLLGASGRIYNEQFF

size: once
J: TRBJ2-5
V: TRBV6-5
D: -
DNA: TGTGCCAGCAGTTACTCTCCCCAAATGCAAGAGACCCAGTACTTC
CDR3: CASSYSPQMQETQYF

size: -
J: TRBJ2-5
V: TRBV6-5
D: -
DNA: TGTGCCAGCAGTATTAGGGACCCCCGGGGAGAGACCCAGTACTTC
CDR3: CASSIRDPRGETQYF

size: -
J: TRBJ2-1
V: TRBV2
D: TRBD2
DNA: TGTGCCAGCAGTGACCAAGCGGGAGCCCTAGGTAATGAGCAGTTCTTC
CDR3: CASSDQAGALGNEQFF

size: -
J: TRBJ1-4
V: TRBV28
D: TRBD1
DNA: TGCGCCAGCAGACCCACAGGGGGCGATGGTGAAAAACTGTTTTTT
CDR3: CASRPTGGDGEKLFF

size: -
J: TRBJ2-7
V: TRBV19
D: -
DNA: TGTGCCAGTAGTATTGGAACAGGGAATATCCCCACCACCTACGAGCAGTACTTC
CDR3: CASSIGTGNIPTTYEQYF

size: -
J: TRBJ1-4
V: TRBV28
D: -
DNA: TGTGCCAGCAGCGGAATGGGGACTAATGAAAAACTGTTTTTT
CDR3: CASSGMGTNEKLFF

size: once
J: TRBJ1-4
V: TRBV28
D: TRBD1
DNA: TGTGCCAGCAGCCGAACAGGGGGCGGTGAAAAACTGTTTTTT
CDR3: CASSRTGGGEKLFF

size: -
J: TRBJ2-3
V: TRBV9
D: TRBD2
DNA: TGTGCCAGCAGCGTAAGCGGGAGGGCCGGGACAGATACGCAGTATTTT
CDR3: CASSVSGRAGTDTQYF

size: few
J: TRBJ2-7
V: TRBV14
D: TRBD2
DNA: TGTGCCAGCAGCCTTAGCGGGAGTAATGAGCAGTACTTC
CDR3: CASSLSGSNEQYF

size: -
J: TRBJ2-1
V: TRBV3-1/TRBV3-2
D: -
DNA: TGTGCCAGCAGCCTAGCCCAGACGTGGTGGCAGTTCTTC
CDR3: CASSLAQTWWQFF

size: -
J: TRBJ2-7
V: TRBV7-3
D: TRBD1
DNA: TGTGCCAGCAGCCCGCCCGGGACAGGGACCGAGCAGTACTTC
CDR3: CASSPPGTGTEQYF

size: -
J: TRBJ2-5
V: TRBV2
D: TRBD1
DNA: TGTGCCAGCAGTAATGACAGGGCGGCCCAAGAGACCCAGTACTTC
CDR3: CASSNDRAAQETQYF

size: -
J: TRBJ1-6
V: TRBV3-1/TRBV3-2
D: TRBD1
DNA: TGTGCCAGCAGCAAAGACGGTGCAGGGGGATATAATTCACCCCTCCACTTT
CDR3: CASSKDGAGGYNSPLHF

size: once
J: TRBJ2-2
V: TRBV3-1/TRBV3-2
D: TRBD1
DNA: TGTGCCAGCAGCCAGGACAGGGGTAGCACCGGGGAGCTGTTTTTT
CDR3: CASSQDRGSTGELFF

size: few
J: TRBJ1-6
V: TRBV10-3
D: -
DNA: TGTGCCATCAGTGATAGGGGTTCGGATAATTCACCCCTCCACTTT
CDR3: CAISDRGSDNSPLHF

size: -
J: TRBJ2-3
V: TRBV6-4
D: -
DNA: TGTGCCAGCAGTGACTTTGGGGGAATGGGCGCAGATACGCAGTATTTT
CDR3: CASSDFGGMGADTQYF

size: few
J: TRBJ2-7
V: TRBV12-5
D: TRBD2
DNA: TGTGCTAGTGGTTTGGTACCCCCTCTGACTAGCGATCCCTACGAGCAGTACTTC
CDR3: CASGLVPPLTSDPYEQYF

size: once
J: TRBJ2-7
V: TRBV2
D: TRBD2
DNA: TGTGCCAGCAGTAGGCCTAGCGGAGCCTACGAGCAGTACTTC
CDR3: CASSRPSGAYEQYF

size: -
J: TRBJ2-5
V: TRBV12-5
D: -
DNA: TGTGCTAGTGGCCCAGAGTACTTC
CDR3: CASGPEYF